Below are 7 T cell receptor beta chains sequenced from a single sample in a study of blood T cell repertoires in COVID-19 (dated by TCRdb to 2018 to 2020). Library prep was done by the immunoSEQ multiplex PCR assay. TCRdb obtained this table from immuneACCESS and retained in-frame rearrangements with V and J assigned. These tables miss some clones; where compared with another copy, unresolved V genes account for less than half of the shortfall, and the remainder is unexplained. The sample table contains 75,000 or so clones; only one count was recorded for approximately 78% of them. The ten largest clones take up roughly a tenth of the sample. Sequenced material: peripheral blood. Source of these receptors: a man in his 60s with acute or convalescent COVID-19.

The V call is TRBV28, the J call TRBJ2-7; TRBD2 agrees at 11 bases. Looked up from germline, CDR1 is MDHEN and CDR2 is SYDVKM. This CDR3 contains 13 residues. The ends lost 10 bases at V and 2 bases at J; junction bases unmatched: 4. The DNA for the CDR3 is TGTGCCATTGAGACTAGCGGGACCTACGAGCAGTACTTC. This codes for CAIETSGTYEQYF.

The V gene is TRBV28, the J gene TRBJ2-3; a weak D match, TRBD2 (6 bases). The CDR3 has 13 amino acids. Germline loops: CDR1 MDHEN, CDR2 SYDVKM. V lost 5 bases and J lost 2, with 8 bases in between. DNA for the CDR3: TGTGCCAGCAGTGCGGGGCCCACAGATACGCAGTATTTT. It yields the protein CASSAGPTDTQYF.

V and J are TRBV5-1 and TRBJ1-2; possibly TRBD1 for D (5 bases). With 2 bases removed from V and 2 bases from J, the gap between germline ends came to 7 bases. The CDR3 runs 13 residues. The V gene's germline CDR1 is SGHRS and CDR2 YFSETQ. Here the CDR3 reads CASSFPGNYGYTF. As DNA, the CDR3 is TGCGCCAGCAGCTTCCCAGGGAACTATGGCTACACCTTC.

The chain combines TRBV4-3 with TRBJ1-2; 7 nucleotides align to TRBD1. Losses at the gene ends were 0 bases for V and 7 bases for J; bases not matched to a gene: 2. Germline V gene data show CDR1 as LGHNA and CDR2 as YSLEER. The CDR3 loop spans 13 amino acids. This CDR3 reads CASSQEGGVGYTF. The CDR3 DNA reads as TGCGCCAGCAGCCAAGAAGGGGGCGTTGGCTACACCTTC.

The chain is built from TRBV5-1 and TRBJ2-7, with D uncertain. The CDR3 consists of 14 residues. Trimming took 2 bases from V and 2 from J, leaving 11 bases between them. Germline V gives CDR1 SGHRS, CDR2 YFSETQ. CDR3 bases: TGCGCCAGCAGCTTATCGCGACAAACCTACGAGCAGTACTTC. Its translation: CASSLSRQTYEQYF. The variable domain in full, completed from reference TRBV5-1 and TRBJ2-7, reads KAGVTQTPRYLIKTRGQQVTLSCSPISGHRSVSWYQQTPGQGLQFLFEYFSETQRNKGNFPGRFSGRQFSNSRSEMNVSTLELGDSALYLCASSLSRQTYEQYFGPGTRLTVT.

The rearrangement uses TRBV29-1 and TRBJ2-1; no clear D gene. Germline values: CDR1 SQVTM, CDR2 ANQGSEA. V was cut by 7 bases and J by 4 bases, with 8 bases left in between. The CDR3 sequence is 11 residues long. In nucleotides, the CDR3 is TGCAGCGCCGGAGCTTACAATGAGCAGTTCTTC. Translating gives CSAGAYNEQFF.

The chain combines TRBV9 with TRBJ2-2; 7 nucleotides agree with TRBD2. The CDR3 has 16 residues. Trimming cost V 0 bases and J 1 base; bases outside gene matches: 3. The germline V gene has CDR1 SGDLS and CDR2 YYNGEE. In DNA form, the CDR3 reads TGTGCCAGCAGCGTAGACGGCGGGGGGAACACCGGGGAGCTGTTTTTT. This codes for CASSVDGGGNTGELFF.